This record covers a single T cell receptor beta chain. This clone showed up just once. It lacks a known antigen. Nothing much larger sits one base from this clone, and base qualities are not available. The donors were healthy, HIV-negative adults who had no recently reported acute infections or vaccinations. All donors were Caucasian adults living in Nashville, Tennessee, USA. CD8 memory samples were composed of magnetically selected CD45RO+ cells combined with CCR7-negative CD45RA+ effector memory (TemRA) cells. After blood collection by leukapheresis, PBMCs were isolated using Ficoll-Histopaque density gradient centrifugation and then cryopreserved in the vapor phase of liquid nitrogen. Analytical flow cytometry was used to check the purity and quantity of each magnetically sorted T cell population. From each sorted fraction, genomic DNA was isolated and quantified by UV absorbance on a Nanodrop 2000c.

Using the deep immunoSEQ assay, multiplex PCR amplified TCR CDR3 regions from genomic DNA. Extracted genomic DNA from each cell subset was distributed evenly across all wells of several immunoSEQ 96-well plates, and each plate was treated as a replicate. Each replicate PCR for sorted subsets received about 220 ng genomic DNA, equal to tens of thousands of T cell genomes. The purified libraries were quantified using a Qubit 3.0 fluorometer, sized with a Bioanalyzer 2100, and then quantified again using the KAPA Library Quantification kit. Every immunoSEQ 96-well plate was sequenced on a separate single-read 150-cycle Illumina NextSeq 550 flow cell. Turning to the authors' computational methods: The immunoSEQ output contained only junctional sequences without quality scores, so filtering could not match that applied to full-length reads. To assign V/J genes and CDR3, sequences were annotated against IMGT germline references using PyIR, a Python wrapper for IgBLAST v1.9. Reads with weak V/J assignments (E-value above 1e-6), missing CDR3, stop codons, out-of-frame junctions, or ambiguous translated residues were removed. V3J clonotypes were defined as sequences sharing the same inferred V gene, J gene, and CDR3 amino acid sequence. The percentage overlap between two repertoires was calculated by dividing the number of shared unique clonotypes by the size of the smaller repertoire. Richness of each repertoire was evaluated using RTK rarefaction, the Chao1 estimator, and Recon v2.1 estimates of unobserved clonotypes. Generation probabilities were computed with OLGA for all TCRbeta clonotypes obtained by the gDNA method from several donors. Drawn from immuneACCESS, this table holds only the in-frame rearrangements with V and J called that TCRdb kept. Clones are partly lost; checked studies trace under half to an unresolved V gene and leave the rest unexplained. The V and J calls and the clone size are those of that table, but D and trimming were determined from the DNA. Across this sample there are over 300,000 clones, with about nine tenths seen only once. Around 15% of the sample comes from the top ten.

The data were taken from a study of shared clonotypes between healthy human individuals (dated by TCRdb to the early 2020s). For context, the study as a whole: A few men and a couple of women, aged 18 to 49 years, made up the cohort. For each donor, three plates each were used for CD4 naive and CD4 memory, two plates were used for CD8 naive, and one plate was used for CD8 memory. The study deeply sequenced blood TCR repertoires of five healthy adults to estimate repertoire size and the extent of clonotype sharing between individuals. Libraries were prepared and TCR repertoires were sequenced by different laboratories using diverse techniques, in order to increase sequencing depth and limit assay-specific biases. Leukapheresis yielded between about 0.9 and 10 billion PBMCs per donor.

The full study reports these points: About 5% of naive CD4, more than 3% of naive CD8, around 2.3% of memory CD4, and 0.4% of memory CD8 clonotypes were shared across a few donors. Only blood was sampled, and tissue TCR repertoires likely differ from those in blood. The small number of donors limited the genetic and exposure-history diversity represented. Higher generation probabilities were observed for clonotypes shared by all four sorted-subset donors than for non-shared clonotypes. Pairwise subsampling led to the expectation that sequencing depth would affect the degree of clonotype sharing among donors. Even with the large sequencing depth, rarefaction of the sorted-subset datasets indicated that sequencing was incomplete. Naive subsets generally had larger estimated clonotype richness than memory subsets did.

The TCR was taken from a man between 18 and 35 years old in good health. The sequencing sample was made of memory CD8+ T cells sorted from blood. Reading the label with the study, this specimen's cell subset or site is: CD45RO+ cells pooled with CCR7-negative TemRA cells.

The DNA is TGTGCCAGCAGCTTAGCTCCGGGACAGGGGTTTTTCTATGGCTACACCTTC. It is translated as CASSLAPGQGFFYGYTF. This receptor chain uses TRBV7-9 and TRBJ1-2; TRBD1 fits 10 bases in the junction. The CDR3 measures 17 amino acids from cysteine to phenylalanine. The DNA shown is the 51-base CDR3, in frame from base 1. The germline V and J ends show losses of 0 bases and 4 bases respectively, and no gene match explains 8 bases of the junction. The germline V gene (reference sequence) specifies SEHNR as CDR1 and FQNEAQ as CDR2.